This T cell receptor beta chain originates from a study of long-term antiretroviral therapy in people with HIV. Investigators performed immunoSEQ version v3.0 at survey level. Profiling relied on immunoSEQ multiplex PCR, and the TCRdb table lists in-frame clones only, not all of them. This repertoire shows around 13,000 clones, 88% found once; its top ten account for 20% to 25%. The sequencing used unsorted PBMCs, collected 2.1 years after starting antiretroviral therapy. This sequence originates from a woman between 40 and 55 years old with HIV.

CDR3 residues: CASTPTSPRLNTEAFF. The DNA for the CDR3 is TGTGCCAGCACCCCTACTAGCCCTCGTCTCAACACTGAAGCTTTCTTT. The chain has TRBV21-1 and TRBJ1-1. TRBV21-1 is recorded as a pseudogene. The CDR3 totals 16 residues.